This TCR beta chain was sequenced during a study of PD-L1 blockade in urothelial cancer (dated by TCRdb to the late 2010s). Regarding the research as a whole: All patients started therapy at some point between 2014 and 2016 and received atezolizumab 1,200 mg intravenously every 3 weeks. About 90% of the roughly 29 patients were males with bladder-origin urothelial cancer, and 18 of 29 reported a prior smoking history. Patients had an ECOG performance status of 0 or 1 and had received between 0 and 3 prior chemotherapy regimens. Blood samples were analyzed at 3 weeks after treatment start (second dose) and at 6 weeks after treatment start. Blood samples yielded a median of 141,255 T cells and around 80,000 unique TCRs, with median clonality approximately 0.08. The study was an exploratory multi-omic analysis of somatic, immune and clinical correlates of response to PD-L1 blockade with atezolizumab in urothelial cancer. Pretreatment tumor samples, along with matched peripheral blood serially collected before and after atezolizumab treatment, were subjected to TCR sequencing. Durable clinical benefit meant progression-free survival longer than 6 months, and TCR features were also tested against progression-free and overall survival. Whole exome sequencing and RNA sequencing of pretreatment tumors were performed alongside TCR sequencing in the same patients. Durable clinical benefit was achieved by nine patients but not by the remaining 20. Pretreatment blood TCR-seq was available for 27 to 30 patients, at least one posttreatment blood collection was obtained for 24 patients, and tumor TCR-seq was available for 24 patients.

Overall study results and their limits: Improved progression-free and overall survival was found to be associated with pretreatment peripheral blood TCR clonality below the median. Patients with durable benefit showed greater expansion of tumor-associated TCR clones in peripheral blood 3 weeks after starting treatment (n of about 20, p = 0.022). Because the sample size was small (n of about 30) and many of the analyses were exploratory, the results are meant to be hypothesis-generating.

The time point label, read with the paper, signifies: pretreatment peripheral blood. The cohort comprised around 31 patients with locally advanced or metastatic urothelial carcinoma treated at Memorial Sloan Kettering on a trial protocol. Peripheral blood mononuclear cells were collected pretreatment and during treatment, with between 1 and 8 total time points obtained per patient. The Qiagen DNeasy Blood extraction kit was used to purify genomic DNA from total PBMCs and from tumor samples. Collected pretreatment and during treatment, PBMCs were isolated and stored as previously described. Spanning cysteine to phenylalanine, the CDR3 consists of 17 amino acids. The only DNA kept is the CDR3, 51 bases in frame from the first base. CDR1 SGHTA and CDR2 FQGTGA are derived from the germline V gene. The junction shows trimming of 1 base on V and 0 bases on J, plus 10 bases between the germline ends. Each PCR received spiked-in synthetic TCR analog templates so that absolute template abundance could be estimated from read counts. The immunoSEQ assay was used to amplify TCRbeta CDR3 regions from genomic DNA with bias-controlled V and J gene primers. Sequencing of rearranged TCRbeta segments was done at approximately 20X coverage. In the paper's pipeline: Sequencing errors were corrected by clustering, and CDR3s were annotated against IMGT so that V, D and J genes could be assigned. Only productive TCRbeta rearrangements were used in downstream analyses, excluding out-of-frame or stop-codon sequences. Clonality was calculated as one minus the Shannon entropy normalized by the log of the number of unique productive sequences. Clones differing between time points or between blood and tumor were identified using Fisher's exact test with Benjamini-Hochberg correction, with an adjusted p below 0.01 applied as the threshold. TCRdb re-hosts the immuneACCESS table, in-frame sequences only. Its copies lack some clones; in the studies checked, an unresolved V gene accounts for under half of them, and the cause for the rest is not known. V and J calls and clone size are copied from that table; D and trimming were computed from the DNA. For this sample the table gives under 95,000 clones, of which about 84% were detected only once. Of the sample, over 13% is held by the ten largest clones.

With regard to this clone: Its antigen is not yet known. No per-base quality is available; no much larger clone lies one base away.

The chain joins TRBV7-3 to TRBJ2-6; tentative D gene TRBD1, with 5 bases matching. The sequencing here drew on PBMCs, taken around atezolizumab (anti-PD-L1) treatment. The clonotype was recovered from a man aged 55-75 years with urothelial cancer. The nucleotide sequence is TGTGCCAGCAGCTTAAAGGGGTTGGACTCTGGGGCCAACGTCCTGACTTTC. This yields the protein CASSLKGLDSGANVLTF.